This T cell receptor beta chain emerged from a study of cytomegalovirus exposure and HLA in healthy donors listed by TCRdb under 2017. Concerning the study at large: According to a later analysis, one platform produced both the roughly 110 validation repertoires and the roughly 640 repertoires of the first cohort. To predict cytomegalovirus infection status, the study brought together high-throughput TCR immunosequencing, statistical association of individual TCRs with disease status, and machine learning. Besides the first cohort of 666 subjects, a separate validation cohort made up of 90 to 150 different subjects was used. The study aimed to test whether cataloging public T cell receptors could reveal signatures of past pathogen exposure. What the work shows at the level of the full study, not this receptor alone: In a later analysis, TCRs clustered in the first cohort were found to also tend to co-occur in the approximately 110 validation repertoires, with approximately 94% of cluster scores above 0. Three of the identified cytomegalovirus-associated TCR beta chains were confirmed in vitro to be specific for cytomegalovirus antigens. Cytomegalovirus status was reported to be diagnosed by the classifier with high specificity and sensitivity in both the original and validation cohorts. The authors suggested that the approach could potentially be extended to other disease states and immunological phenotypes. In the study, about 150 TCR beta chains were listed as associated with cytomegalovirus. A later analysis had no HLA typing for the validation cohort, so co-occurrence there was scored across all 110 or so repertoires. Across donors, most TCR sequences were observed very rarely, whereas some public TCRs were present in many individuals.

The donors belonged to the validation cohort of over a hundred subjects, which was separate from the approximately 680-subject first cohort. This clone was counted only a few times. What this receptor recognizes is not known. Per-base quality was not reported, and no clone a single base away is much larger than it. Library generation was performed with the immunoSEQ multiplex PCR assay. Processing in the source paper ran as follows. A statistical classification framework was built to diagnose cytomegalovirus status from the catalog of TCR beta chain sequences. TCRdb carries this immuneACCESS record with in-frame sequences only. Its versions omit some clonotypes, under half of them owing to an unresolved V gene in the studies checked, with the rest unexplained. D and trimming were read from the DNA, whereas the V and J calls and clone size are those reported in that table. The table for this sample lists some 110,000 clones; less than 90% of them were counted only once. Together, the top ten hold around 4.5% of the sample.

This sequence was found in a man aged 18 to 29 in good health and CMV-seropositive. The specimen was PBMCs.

The DNA sequence reads TGTGCCAGTAGCGGACAGCGCCAAGAGACCCAGTACTTC. The resulting protein is CASSGQRQETQYF. The rearranged chain carries TRBV19 and TRBJ2-5; TRBD1 is perhaps the D gene, given 6 matching bases. Trimming costs V 6 bases and J 1 base, and their ends lie 9 bases apart. The germline V gene (reference sequence) specifies LNHDA as CDR1 and SQIVND as CDR2. CDR3 length: 13 amino acids, cysteine to phenylalanine. CDR3 DNA is the only sequence kept; it has 39 bases, read in frame from the first base.